These 27 T cell receptor beta chains originate from one sample sequenced in a study of T cell repertoires in aging, cancer and after chemotherapy. Amplification of TCR beta used genomic DNA extracted from peripheral blood. TRB rearrangements spanning V, D and J were amplified using mixed TRB-A/B primers. TCRdb re-called the multiplex PCR reads with MiXCR, one entry per CDR3 protein. The data show some 9,000 distinct CDR3 sequences, around 24% seen once. Material for sequencing was blood. The receptors originated from a human donor in good health.

V is TRBV20-1 and J is TRBJ2-1; 7 nucleotides align to TRBD2. This CDR3 region has 16 residues. Germline loops: CDR1 DFQATT, CDR2 SNEGSKA (reference sequence). The V and J ends lost 2 bases and 7 bases, in that order; junction bases with no gene match: 14. The DNA of the CDR3 is TGCAGTGCTAGACAGGGCGGGAGCCCCACTCGGAATGAGCAGTTCTTC. Its protein product is CSARQGGSPTRNEQFF.

Only a few counts were recorded for this clonotype. The V call is TRBV5-1, the J call TRBJ1-2, with 9 bases identical to TRBD1. The length of the CDR3 is 13 residues. Losses at the gene ends were 4 bases for V and 6 bases for J; bases not matched to a gene: 4. Germline V gives CDR1 SGHRS, CDR2 YFSETQ. The chain's CDR3 is CASSRGQGDGYTF. The CDR3, as DNA: TGCGCCAGCAGCCGGGGACAGGGTGATGGCTACACCTTC.

The chain joins TRBV3-2 to TRBJ2-7; the table names TRBD1, a call not compared with the DNA. TRBV3-2 is deemed a pseudogene. This CDR3 is built from 13 residues. The CDR3 coding sequence is TGTGCCAGCAGCCGGACGGGGGCCGACGAGCAGTACTTC. It is translated as CASSRTGADEQYF.

This clonotype has just a few counts. CDR3 sequence reads: CASSVAGRDEQYF. The CDR3 DNA follows: TGTGCCAGCAGTGTTGCGGGACGCGACGAGCAGTACTTC. J is TRBJ2-7 and V is TRBV28, with D possibly TRBD2 on 6 matching bases. CDR3 length: 13 amino acids. Per the germline V gene, CDR1 is MDHEN and CDR2 is SYDVKM. Trimming cost V 5 bases and J 5 bases, with 13 bases left between them.

This clonotype is labeled as medium-sized. This chain joins TRBV6-5 and TRBJ1-5, with D perhaps TRBD1 (6 bases). The V gene lost 5 bases and the J gene lost 2 bases, with 13 bases spanning the gap. Looked up from germline, CDR1 is MNHEY and CDR2 is SVGAGI. The CDR3 extends over 15 amino acids. CDR3 sequence (DNA): TGTGCCAGCAGTCCGGACAGCGATGGCAATCAGCCCCAGCATTTT. Translated, it gives CASSPDSDGNQPQHF.

The rearrangement joins TRBV7-2 to TRBJ1-3, with D possibly matching TRBD1 (5 bases). The germline V gene has CDR1 SGHTA and CDR2 FQGNSA. The V end lost 2 bases, the J end lost 0 bases, and 5 bases lay between the germline ends. The CDR3 sequence is 14 residues long. The CDR3 sequence is CASSLQGSGNTIYF. The CDR3 bases are TGTGCCAGCAGCTTACAGGGCTCTGGAAACACCATATATTTT.

In this sample, this clonotype is medium-sized. The genes are TRBV19 and TRBJ2-3, with TRBD2 identical over 7 bases. The V gene end was trimmed by 6 bases and the J gene end by 2 bases; junction bases not matched to a gene: 8. This CDR3 contains 15 residues. Germline V gene sequence: CDR1 LNHDA, CDR2 SQIVND (reference sequence). The chain's CDR3 is CASRPGLLYTDTQYF. In nucleotides, the CDR3 is TGTGCCAGTAGGCCGGGACTACTCTACACAGATACGCAGTATTTT.

This clonotype qualifies as medium-sized. CDR3 DNA sequence: TGCAGTGCTAGAGGGGTAGGACACTACGAGCAGTACTTC. This gives the protein CSARGVGHYEQYF. V is TRBV20-1 and J is TRBJ2-7; a weak D match, TRBD1 (5 bases). Germline V CDR1 and CDR2: DFQATT, SNEGSKA (reference sequence). The CDR3 is 13 amino acids. Trimming took 1 base from V and 3 from J, leaving 10 bases between them.

Remarks on this clonotype: Relative to the germline gene, one junction end is altered; a read error may explain this. The gene calls are TRBV19 and TRBJ2-1; 13 bases match TRBD2. CDR1 and CDR2 from the germline V gene are LNHDA and SQIVND (reference sequence). The CDR3 consists of 17 residues. The CDR3 bases are TGCGCCAGTAGCGGACTAGCGGGAGTGAGGCAGAGCAATGAGCAGTTCTTC. Translating it yields CASSGLAGVRQSNEQFF.

The CDR3 reads CASSLAPGAHTEAFF. For the CDR3, the DNA is TGTGCCAGCAGCTTGGCTCCGGGGGCTCACACTGAAGCTTTCTTT. The V gene is TRBV5-6, the J gene TRBJ1-1, with D tentatively TRBD1 (6 bases). Looked up from germline, CDR1 is SGHDT and CDR2 is YYEEEE. The CDR3 is 15 amino acids. The V and J ends lost 0 bases and 3 bases respectively, with 12 bases between them.

This clonotype is medium-sized within its sample. The V call is TRBV19, the J call TRBJ1-5; TRBD1 matches at 11 bases. V was pared by 5 bases and J by 8 bases, with 5 bases of the junction left unmatched. The CDR3 contains 14 residues. From germline, CDR1 is LNHDA and CDR2 SQIVND (reference sequence). The CDR3 here is CASSQRDRGKPQHF. CDR3 DNA: TGTGCCAGTAGTCAACGGGACAGGGGGAAGCCCCAGCATTTT.

This clonotype was counted a few times. The rearrangement joins TRBV6-1 to TRBJ2-1, with unresolved D. The CDR3 is 14 residues long. Per germline, CDR1 MNHNS and CDR2 SASEGT. The V and J ends lost 1 base and 9 bases respectively, with 13 bases between them. The chain's CDR3 is CASSEGARAFEQFF. The CDR3 region has the DNA TGTGCCAGCAGTGAAGGGGCACGGGCTTTTGAGCAGTTCTTC.

This clonotype was observed a few times. This sequence joins TRBV6-4 and TRBJ2-1; D is ambiguous. The CDR3 extends over 13 amino acids. Germline-derived CDR1 and CDR2 are MRHNA and SNTAGT. V dropped 2 bases and J dropped 1 base, with 3 bases sitting between them. The chain's CDR3 is CASSDGSYNEQFF. In DNA, the CDR3 is TGTGCCAGCAGTGACGGGTCCTACAATGAGCAGTTCTTC.

J is TRBJ1-1 and V is TRBV5-4; 8 bases are shared with TRBD1. Per the germline V gene, CDR1 is SGHNT and CDR2 is YYREEE (reference sequence). J lost 2 bases, V lost 4 bases, and 19 bases had no gene match. CDR3 length: 19 residues. The CDR3 sequence is CASSQGWTGRPEYNTEAFF. The CDR3 DNA reads as TGTGCCAGCAGCCAAGGGTGGACAGGGAGGCCTGAGTATAACACTGAAGCTTTCTTT.

By proportion, this clonotype is medium-sized. This chain joins TRBV15 and TRBJ1-5; the D gene is possibly TRBD1 (5 bases). Trimming removed 2 bases at V and 7 bases at J, with 6 bases between. This CDR3 comprises 12 residues. Germline V lookup: CDR1 LNHNV, CDR2 YYDKDF (reference sequence). CDR3 DNA sequence: TGTGCCACCAGCAGACAGGGACAGCCCCAGCATTTT. This encodes CATSRQGQPQHF.

The rearrangement uses TRBV24-1 and TRBJ2-1; tentative D call: TRBD2 (5 bases). The CDR3 covers 16 residues. CDR1 is KGHDR, CDR2 SFDVKD, per germline. V shed 3 bases and J shed 4 bases, with 15 bases lying between them. The CDR3 here is CATSDRTGGQYNEQFF. In DNA, the CDR3 is TGTGCCACCAGTGATCGGACTGGAGGTCAATACAATGAGCAGTTCTTC.

This clonotype was seen only a few times. The chain joins TRBV11-2 to TRBJ2-1; perhaps D is TRBD1 or TRBD2 (5 bases each). The CDR3 length is 11 residues. Deletions cut 3 bases from V and 10 bases from J, with 7 bases between. CDR1 and CDR2 from the germline V gene are SGHAT and FQNNGV. The CDR3: CASSFGTEQFF. CDR3 bases: TGTGCCAGCAGCTTTGGGACGGAGCAGTTCTTC.

This chain connects TRBV12-3 or TRBV12-4 to TRBJ2-2; weak D call: TRBD1 (6 bases). Trimming pared 6 bases from V and 2 bases from J, leaving 19 bases between. CDR3 length: 17 amino acids. CDR3 sequence (DNA): TGTGCCAGCAGCCAACCCGGGTCAGGGGCAAACACCGGGGAGCTGTTTTTT. This encodes CASSQPGSGANTGELFF.

This chain connects TRBV6-5 to TRBJ1-2; D possibly corresponds to TRBD1 (6 bases). The CDR3 runs 13 residues. V lost 6 bases, J lost 2 bases, and 10 bases lay in between. CDR1 and CDR2 (germline): MNHEY, SVGAGI. The CDR3 sequence: CASRGTGNYGYTF. CDR3 coding DNA: TGTGCCAGCAGGGGTACAGGGAACTATGGCTACACCTTC.

The V and J genes are TRBV5-1 and TRBJ1-1, with 9 bases identical to TRBD1. Looked up from germline, CDR1 is SGHRS and CDR2 is YFSETQ. V dropped 7 bases and J dropped 4; count of bases not matched to a gene: 8. The CDR3 is made up of 14 amino acids. The DNA of the CDR3 is TGCGCCAGCGCTCAGGGACAGGGAGGCACTGAAGCTTTCTTT. This encodes CASAQGQGGTEAFF.

The gene calls are TRBV28 and TRBJ2-7; 10 bases are shared with TRBD1. Per the germline V gene, CDR1 is MDHEN and CDR2 is SYDVKM. V lost 5 bases, J lost 7 bases, and 14 bases stayed unmatched. The length of the CDR3 is 16 residues. The CDR3 region has the DNA TGTGCCAGCAGTCGGACCGGGACAGGGGTTTTGAGGGAGCAGTACTTC. It specifies CASSRTGTGVLREQYF.

This clonotype was detected only a few times. The chain is built from TRBV19 and TRBJ2-7, with a weak D call TRBD1 (6 bases). V lost 6 bases and J 0 bases, leaving 15 bases between the germline ends. Germline loops: CDR1 LNHDA, CDR2 SQIVND (reference sequence). The CDR3 has 15 residues. CDR3 region: CASSLTGPLSYEQYF. The DNA for the CDR3 is TGTGCCAGTAGCTTAACAGGGCCCCTCTCCTACGAGCAGTACTTC.

V gene TRBV12-3 or TRBV12-4 combines with J gene TRBJ2-7, with a possible D match to TRBD2 (6 bases). Trimming cost V 6 bases and J 2 bases, with 11 bases left between them. This CDR3 is built from 13 residues. The CDR3 sequence is CASSGSNAYEQYF. CDR3 nucleotides: TGTGCCAGCAGCGGGAGTAACGCCTACGAGCAGTACTTC.

In this sample, this clonotype turned up a few times. J is TRBJ1-1 and V is TRBV6-1; weak D call: TRBD1 (5 bases). This CDR3 has 16 residues. Germline V gene sequence: CDR1 MNHNS, CDR2 SASEGT. The V and J ends lost 6 bases and 4 bases respectively, with 21 bases between them. CDR3 region: CASRQGMVGRGTEAFF. In nucleotides, the CDR3 is TGTGCCAGCAGGCAGGGAATGGTGGGAAGGGGCACTGAAGCTTTCTTT.

The rearrangement links TRBV6-2 or TRBV6-3 to TRBJ2-5; D possibly corresponds to TRBD1 (5 bases). Germline values: CDR1 MNHEY, CDR2 SVGEGT. V shed 2 bases and J shed 1 base, with 11 bases lying between them. The CDR3 runs 15 residues. In nucleotides, the CDR3 is TGTGCCAGCAGTTACCCCCGGACACCCCAAGAGACCCAGTACTTC. Its protein product is CASSYPRTPQETQYF.

This clonotype was counted between two and nine times. The CDR3 spells CSENGSPSFTDTQYF. The CDR3 DNA follows: TGCAGTGAGAATGGCTCTCCCTCCTTCACAGATACGCAGTATTTT. V and J are TRBV20-1 and TRBJ2-3; unclear D gene. The CDR3 has 15 residues. Germline V gives CDR1 DFQATT, CDR2 SNEGSKA (reference sequence). Trimming removed 7 bases at V and 2 bases at J, with 19 bases between.

This clonotype was seen a handful of times. The chain joins TRBV5-5 to TRBJ2-2; D might be TRBD2 (5 bases). The CDR3 length is 15 residues. Germline CDR1 SGHKS, CDR2 YYEKEE (reference sequence). Between the trimmed V and J ends, which lost 4 bases and 5 bases, there was a span of 15 bases. The CDR3: CASSPEGSGTGELFF. The CDR3 region has the DNA TGTGCCAGCAGCCCCGAGGGAAGTGGGACCGGGGAGCTGTTTTTT.